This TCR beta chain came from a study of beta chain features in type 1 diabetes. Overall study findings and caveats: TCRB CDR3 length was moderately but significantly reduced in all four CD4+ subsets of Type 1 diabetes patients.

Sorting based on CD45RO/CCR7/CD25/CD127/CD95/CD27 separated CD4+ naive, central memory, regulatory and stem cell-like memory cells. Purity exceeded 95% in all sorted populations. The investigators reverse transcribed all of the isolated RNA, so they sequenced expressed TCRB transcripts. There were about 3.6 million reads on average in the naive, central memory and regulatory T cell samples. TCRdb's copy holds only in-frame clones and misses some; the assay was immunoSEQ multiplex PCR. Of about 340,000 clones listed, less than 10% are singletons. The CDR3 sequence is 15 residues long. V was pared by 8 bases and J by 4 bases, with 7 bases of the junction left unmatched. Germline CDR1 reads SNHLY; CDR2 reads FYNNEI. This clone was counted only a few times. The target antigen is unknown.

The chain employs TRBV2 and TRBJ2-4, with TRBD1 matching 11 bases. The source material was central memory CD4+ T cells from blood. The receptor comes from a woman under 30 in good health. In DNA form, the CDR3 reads TGTGCCAGCCGGGGACAGGGGGGAAGAAAAAACATTCAGTACTTC. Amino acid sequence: CASRGQGGRKNIQYF.